Below, 13 T cell receptor beta chains from the same sample are listed, as sequenced in a study of T cells in Graves' hyperthyroidism and ophthalmopathy. RNA transcripts gave rise to amplified TCR beta CDR3 regions. First-round RT-PCR of the TCR CDR3 relied on the HTBI primer set. TCRdb recomputed calls from the multiplex PCR reads with MiXCR, one row per CDR3 protein. The table shows approximately 400,000 distinct CDR3 sequences, with around a sixth occurring only once. Material: blood. The origin of the receptors is a woman aged 18-29 years with Graves' hyperthyroidism.

In its sample, this clonotype was seen many times. The chain links TRBV20-1 to TRBJ2-3; no definite D call. Germline V CDR1 and CDR2: DFQATT, SNEGSKA (reference sequence). This CDR3 has 14 amino acids. V lost 6 bases and J lost 0, with 13 bases in between. CDR3 residues: CSAIGVRSTDTQYF. The DNA of the CDR3 is TGCAGTGCCATAGGCGTCCGAAGCACAGATACGCAGTATTTT.

This clonotype was counted ten times or more. The gene calls are TRBV20-1 and TRBJ1-2; 9 positions agree with TRBD1. The CDR3 loop spans 13 amino acids. Trimming removed 0 bases from V and 7 bases from J; junction bases left unmatched: 3. The germline V gene has CDR1 DFQATT and CDR2 SNEGSKA (reference sequence). CDR3 DNA sequence: TGCAGTGCTAGAGAGGGACAGGGATCTGGCTACACCTTC. As protein: CSAREGQGSGYTF.

This clonotype was seen a few times. The DNA for the CDR3 is TGCAGTGCTAGCCCCGACAGGGGAGGGAATGGCTACACCTTC. It encodes CSASPDRGGNGYTF. This rearrangement joins TRBV20-1 to TRBJ1-2, with 8 bases aligning to TRBD1. Germline CDR1 reads DFQATT; CDR2 reads SNEGSKA (reference sequence). The ends lost 3 bases at V and 6 bases at J; junction bases unmatched: 9. The CDR3 extends over 14 amino acids.

The chain combines TRBV6-1 with TRBJ2-7, with D perhaps TRBD1 or TRBD2 (5 bases each). Germline V lookup: CDR1 MNHNS, CDR2 SASEGT. This CDR3 has 14 amino acids. Trimming cost V 7 bases and J 3 bases, with 16 bases left between them. The chain's CDR3 is CASTKAGTDYEQYF. The CDR3 DNA reads as TGTGCCAGCACTAAAGCCGGGACCGACTACGAGCAGTACTTC.

This clonotype came up many times. The gene calls are TRBV10-3 and TRBJ2-3; TRBD1 matches 7 bases. CDR3 length: 15 amino acids. Germline CDR1 ENHRY, CDR2 SYGVKD. V shed 4 bases and J 0 bases; nucleotides not matched to a gene: 4. The CDR3 sequence is CAISGGQFSTDTQYF. CDR3 DNA sequence: TGTGCCATCAGTGGGGGACAGTTTAGCACAGATACGCAGTATTTT.

This clonotype was found many times. V is TRBV7-2 and J is TRBJ1-2; tentatively, D is TRBD1 (5 bases). V gave up 2 bases and J gave up 6 bases, with 10 bases separating them. CDR3 length: 13 residues. The germline V gene encodes CDR1 SGHTA and CDR2 FQGNSA. This chain's CDR3 is CASSLFWGDGYTF. The CDR3 DNA sequence: TGTGCCAGCAGCTTATTTTGGGGGGATGGCTACACCTTC.

The sample holds a few counts of this clonotype. The J gene is TRBJ2-1, the V gene TRBV5-1; 7 bases fit TRBD1. The CDR3 totals 15 residues. Per the germline V gene, CDR1 is SGHRS and CDR2 is YFSETQ. The V gene end was trimmed by 0 bases and the J gene end by 10 bases; junction bases not matched to a gene: 10. In DNA, the CDR3 is TGCGCCAGCAGCTTGGCCTCGACAGGGCACCTAGAGCAGTTCTTC. Encoded protein: CASSLASTGHLEQFF.

V and J are TRBV11-2 and TRBJ2-5; 14 bases match TRBD2. CDR1 and CDR2 from the germline V gene are SGHAT and FQNNGV. After removal of 0 bases from V and 1 base from J, the junction contained 1 base not matched to a gene. The CDR3 contains 17 residues. The CDR3 nucleotides are TGTGCCAGCAGCTTAGAAGGGACTAGCGGGGGCCAAGAGACCCAGTACTTC. This codes for CASSLEGTSGGQETQYF.

The chain recombines TRBV2 with TRBJ2-2; TRBD2 matches at 8 bases. The germline V gene encodes CDR1 SNHLY and CDR2 FYNNEI. This CDR3 has 16 residues. V shed 7 bases, J shed 1 base, and the junction held 8 bases outside the gene matches. This chain's CDR3 is CASNPRSGGNTGELFF. In DNA, the CDR3 is TGTGCCAGCAATCCGAGGAGCGGGGGGAACACCGGGGAGCTGTTTTTT.

This clonotype was counted ten times or more. For the CDR3, the DNA is TGTGCCAGCAGTTTTGGGGACACTGAAGCTTTCTTT. As protein: CASSFGDTEAFF. The chain combines TRBV12-3 or TRBV12-4 with TRBJ1-1; D call uncertain. V was clipped by 3 bases and J by 3 bases, with 5 bases between them. The CDR3 covers 12 residues.

This clonotype was counted many times. V and J are TRBV28 and TRBJ1-2; D is possibly TRBD1 (5 bases). The CDR3 length is 14 residues. The V end was cut by 4 bases, the J end by 3 bases, with 12 bases between. Germline-derived CDR1 and CDR2 are MDHEN and SYDVKM. The CDR3: CASSSLGGDYGYTF. The CDR3 bases are TGTGCCAGCAGTTCCCTCGGGGGAGACTATGGCTACACCTTC.

This clonotype was found many times. The CDR3 DNA is TGTGCCAGCAGCTTGGGGGTCCGCTACGAGCAGTACTTC. Encoded protein: CASSLGVRYEQYF. This chain joins TRBV7-9 and TRBJ2-7; either TRBD1 or TRBD2 may fit D (5 bases each). V shed 3 bases and J shed 3 bases, with 9 bases lying between them. Looked up from germline, CDR1 is SEHNR and CDR2 is FQNEAQ (reference sequence). CDR3 size: 13 residues.

At least ten counts were recorded for this clonotype. This chain uses TRBV12-3 or TRBV12-4 with TRBJ1-5, with D uncertain. The V end lost 2 bases, the J end lost 5 bases, and 7 bases lay between the germline ends. This CDR3 is built from 13 residues. CDR3 coding DNA: TGTGCCAGCAGTTTACAGGCCGATCAGCCCCAGCATTTT. This gives the protein CASSLQADQPQHF.